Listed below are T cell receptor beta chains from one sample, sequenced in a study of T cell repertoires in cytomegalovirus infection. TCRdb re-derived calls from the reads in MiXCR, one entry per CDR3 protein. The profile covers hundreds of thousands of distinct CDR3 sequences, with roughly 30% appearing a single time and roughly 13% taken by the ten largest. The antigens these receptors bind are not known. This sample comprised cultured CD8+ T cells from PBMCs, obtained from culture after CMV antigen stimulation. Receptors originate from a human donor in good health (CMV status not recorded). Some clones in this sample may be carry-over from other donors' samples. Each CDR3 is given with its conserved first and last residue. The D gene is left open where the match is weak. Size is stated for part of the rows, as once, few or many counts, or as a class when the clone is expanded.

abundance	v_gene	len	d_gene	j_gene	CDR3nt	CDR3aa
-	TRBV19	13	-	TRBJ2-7	TGTGCCAGTAGTAAACAGAGCTCCTACGAGCAGTACTTC	CASSKQSSYEQYF
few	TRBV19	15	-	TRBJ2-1	TGTGCCAGTAGTAGCAGTCTCGGCTCCTACAATGAGCAGTTCTTC	CASSSSLGSYNEQFF
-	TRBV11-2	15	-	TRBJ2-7	TGTGCCAGCAGCTTAGTGGGGTCCCCGACCTACGAGCAGTACTTC	CASSLVGSPTYEQYF
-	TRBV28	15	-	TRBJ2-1	TGTGCCAGCAGCCTCCCGAGGAGGGACTACAATGAGCAGTTCTTC	CASSLPRRDYNEQFF
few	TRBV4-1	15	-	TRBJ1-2	TGCGCCAGCAGCCAAGAACTGGGGACGGCCTATGGCTACACCTTC	CASSQELGTAYGYTF
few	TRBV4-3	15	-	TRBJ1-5	TGCGCCAGCAGCCAAGAGCGGTTTAGCAATCAGCCCCAGCATTTT	CASSQERFSNQPQHF
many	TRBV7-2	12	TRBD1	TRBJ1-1	TGTGCCAGCAGCCCACAGGGGGTGGAAGCTTTCTTT	CASSPQGVEAFF
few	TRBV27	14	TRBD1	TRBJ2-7	TGTGCCAGCAGTCCTTGGGACAGCCCCTACGAGCAGTACTTC	CASSPWDSPYEQYF
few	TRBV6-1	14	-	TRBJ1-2	TGTGCCAGCAGTGAACGGCGGAAATACTATGGCTACACCTTC	CASSERRKYYGYTF
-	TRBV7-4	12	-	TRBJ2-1	TGTGTTCATAGTGGCTCCTACAATGAGCAGTTCTTC	CVHSGSYNEQFF
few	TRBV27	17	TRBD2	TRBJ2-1	TGTGCCACCTATGGGGCTAGCGGGGGGGGGAACTACAATGAGCAGTTCTTC	CATYGASGGGNYNEQFF
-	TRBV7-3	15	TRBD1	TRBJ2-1	TGTGCCAGCAGCTTCACAGGGGCGGGTTACAATGAGCAGTTCTTC	CASSFTGAGYNEQFF
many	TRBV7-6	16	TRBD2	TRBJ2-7	TGTGCCAGCAGCTTACGACTAGCGGGGGATTTCTACGAGCAGTACTTC	CASSLRLAGDFYEQYF
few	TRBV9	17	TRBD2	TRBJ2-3	TGTGCCAGCAGCGTAAAGGCTAGCGGGGGAAACACAGATACGCAGTATTTT	CASSVKASGGNTDTQYF
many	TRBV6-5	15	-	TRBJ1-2	TGTGCCAGCAGTTACTCGACGGCCCCCCACTATGGCTACACCTTC	CASSYSTAPHYGYTF
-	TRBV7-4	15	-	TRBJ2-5	TGTGCCAGCAGCTTAGAGATGGCTAGCGTGGAGACCCAGTACTTC	CASSLEMASVETQYF
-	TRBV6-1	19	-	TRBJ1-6	TGTGCCAGCAGTGAAGCGCGGTGGCAGGGGAGCTCCTATAATTCACCCCTCCACTTT	CASSEARWQGSSYNSPLHF
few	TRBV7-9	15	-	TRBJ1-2	TGTGCCAGCAGCTCAGAATGGGGCAAGATCTATGGCTACACCTTC	CASSSEWGKIYGYTF
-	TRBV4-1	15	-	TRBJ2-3	TGCGCCAGCAGCCAAGATAGATACGACACAGATACGCAGTATTTT	CASSQDRYDTDTQYF
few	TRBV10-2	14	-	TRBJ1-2	TGCGCCAGCAGTGAAGTAAGGACAGCCGATGGCTACACCTTC	CASSEVRTADGYTF
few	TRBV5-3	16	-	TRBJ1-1	TGTGCCAGCAGCCCACCCGGGCAGGGTTTGAAGACTGAAGCTTTCTTT	CASSPPGQGLKTEAFF
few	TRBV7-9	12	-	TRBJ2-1	TGTGCCAGCAGCGATGGACCCGATGAGCAGTTCTTC	CASSDGPDEQFF
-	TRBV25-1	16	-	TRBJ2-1	TGTGCCAGCAGTGATCGTTTCGGGGTTTCCTACAATGAGCAGTTCTTC	CASSDRFGVSYNEQFF
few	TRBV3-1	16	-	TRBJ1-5	TGTGCCAGCAGCCAAGGGGGGGGCCGGATTTATCAGCCCCAGCATTTT	CASSQGGGRIYQPQHF
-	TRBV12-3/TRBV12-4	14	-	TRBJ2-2	TGTGCCAGCGTCGGACAAGAAAACACCGGGGAGCTGTTTTTT	CASVGQENTGELFF
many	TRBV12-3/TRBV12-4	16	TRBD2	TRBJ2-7	TGTGCCAGCAGTAATCCTAGCGGGGGACCCTTCTACGAGCAGTACTTC	CASSNPSGGPFYEQYF
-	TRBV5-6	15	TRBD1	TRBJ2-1	TGTGCCAGCAGCTTGACCGGACAGGGGGTTGGTAAGCAGTTCTTC	CASSLTGQGVGKQFF
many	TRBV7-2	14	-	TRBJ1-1	TGTGCCAGCAGCCCACCTTTGGGTTACACTGAAGCTTTCTTT	CASSPPLGYTEAFF
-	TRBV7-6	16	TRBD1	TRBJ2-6	TGTACCAGCAGCACCTCACAGGGGGCTGGGGCCAACGTCCTGACTTTC	CTSSTSQGAGANVLTF
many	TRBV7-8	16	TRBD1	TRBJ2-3	TGTGCCAGCAGCTTTCACCGGGACAGGGGCACAGATACGCAGTATTTT	CASSFHRDRGTDTQYF
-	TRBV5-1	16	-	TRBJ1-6	TGCGCCAGCAGGCCCATTTTCAGCACAGGGTATTCACCCCTCCACTTT	CASRPIFSTGYSPLHF
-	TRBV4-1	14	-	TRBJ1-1	TGCGCCAGCGGCCAAGACAGTTTGAACACTGAAGCTTTCTTT	CASGQDSLNTEAFF
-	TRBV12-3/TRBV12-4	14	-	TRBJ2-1	TGTGCCAGCAGGGGCGGGGAACCCTACAAAGAGCAGTTCTTC	CASRGGEPYKEQFF
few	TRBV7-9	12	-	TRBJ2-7	TGTGCCAGCAGCTTTCTGTCGGGGGAGCAGTACTTC	CASSFLSGEQYF
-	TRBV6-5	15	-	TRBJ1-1	TGTGCCAGTATGGGAATGGTCCCTAAGAACACTGAAGCTTTCTTT	CASMGMVPKNTEAFF
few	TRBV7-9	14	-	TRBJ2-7	TGTGCCAGCTCGCGGATACAGGGCTCCTACGAGCAGTACTTC	CASSRIQGSYEQYF
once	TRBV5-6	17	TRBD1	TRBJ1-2	TGTGCCAGCAGCATGCGCTTTCGACAGGGGATCGACTATGGCTACACCTTC	CASSMRFRQGIDYGYTF
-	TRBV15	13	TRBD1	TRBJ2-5	TGTACCACCAGCATAGACAGGGGAGAGACCCAGTACTTC	CTTSIDRGETQYF
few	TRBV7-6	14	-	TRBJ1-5	TGTGCCAGCAGCTTACAGGGGTGGCATCAGCCCCAGCATTTT	CASSLQGWHQPQHF
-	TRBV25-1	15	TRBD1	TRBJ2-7	TGTGCCAGCAGTGAATACGGCAGGGGGCGCGACGAGCAGTACTTC	CASSEYGRGRDEQYF